This T cell receptor beta chain appears in the sequencing data of a study of cytomegalovirus exposure and HLA in healthy donors. Whole-study findings and limits: The likely origin of a cluster of highly shared sequence variants was a sequencing artifact. When analyzed later, a missense DCLRE1C variant was found to be linked to TCR beta V- and J-gene trimming. Presence/absence analyses assumed roughly uniform sequencing depth across donors, which may not hold. From TCR beta sequences, most subjects' HLA-A and HLA-B alleles were reportedly predicted accurately.

On this clone: Antigen: not known. One end of the junction fails to match germline, which may point to a read error.

Vbeta (60) and Jbeta (13) primers were used in the PCR. Sequenced by immunoSEQ multiplex PCR; TCRdb stores in-frame clones only, minus some. Of roughly 200,000 clones in the sample, over 65% were seen once. CDR1 is LNHDA and CDR2 is SQIVND in the germline V gene (reference sequence). The CDR3 is 18 residues long. V and J are TRBV19 and TRBJ2-2; the D gene is possibly TRBD1 (5 bases). The specimen sequenced was PBMCs. This TCR came from a man younger than 30 in good health and CMV-seronegative. The CDR3 protein is CASSIFVGASQNAGELFF. In DNA, the CDR3 is TGTGCCAGTAGTATCTTCGTAGGGGCCTCGCAGAACGCCGGGGAGCTGTTTTTT.